This T cell receptor (beta chain) came from a study of OX40 agonist ivuxolimab in advanced cancers. Study outcomes and limitations: With doses of 0.1-3.0 mg/kg, partial responders showed among the lowest clonal expansion. Expanded clones tended on average to be more numerous among CD8+ T cells than CD4+.

Trimming removed 5 bases at V and 4 bases at J, with 15 bases between. The length of the CDR3 is 14 residues. Germline CDR1 reads SGHNT; CDR2 reads YYREEE (reference sequence). Autoimmune disease history or systemic immunosuppression meant exclusion. Data came from immunoSEQ multiplex PCR; TCRdb stores just in-frame clones and leaves some out. The sample has roughly 73,000 clones, roughly nine tenths seen once. A remark on this clone: Its target is unknown.

This material consisted of CD4+ or CD8+ T cells sorted from blood, taken in a trial of the OX40 agonist ivuxolimab. This sequence joins TRBV5-4 and TRBJ1-2; D not resolved. This receptor was taken from an adult with an advanced solid tumor such as melanoma, head and neck, liver or kidney cancer. The CDR3 is CASSSPATLYGYTF. CDR3 sequence (DNA): TGTGCCAGCAGTTCGCCAGCGACGCTCTATGGCTACACCTTC. The whole variable domain, remainder taken from reference TRBV5-4 and TRBJ1-2, is ETGVTQSPTHLIKTRGQQVTLRCSSQSGHNTVSWYQQALGQGPQFIFQYYREEENGRGNFPPRFSGLQFPNYSSELNVNALELDDSALYLCASSSPATLYGYTFGSGTRLTVV.